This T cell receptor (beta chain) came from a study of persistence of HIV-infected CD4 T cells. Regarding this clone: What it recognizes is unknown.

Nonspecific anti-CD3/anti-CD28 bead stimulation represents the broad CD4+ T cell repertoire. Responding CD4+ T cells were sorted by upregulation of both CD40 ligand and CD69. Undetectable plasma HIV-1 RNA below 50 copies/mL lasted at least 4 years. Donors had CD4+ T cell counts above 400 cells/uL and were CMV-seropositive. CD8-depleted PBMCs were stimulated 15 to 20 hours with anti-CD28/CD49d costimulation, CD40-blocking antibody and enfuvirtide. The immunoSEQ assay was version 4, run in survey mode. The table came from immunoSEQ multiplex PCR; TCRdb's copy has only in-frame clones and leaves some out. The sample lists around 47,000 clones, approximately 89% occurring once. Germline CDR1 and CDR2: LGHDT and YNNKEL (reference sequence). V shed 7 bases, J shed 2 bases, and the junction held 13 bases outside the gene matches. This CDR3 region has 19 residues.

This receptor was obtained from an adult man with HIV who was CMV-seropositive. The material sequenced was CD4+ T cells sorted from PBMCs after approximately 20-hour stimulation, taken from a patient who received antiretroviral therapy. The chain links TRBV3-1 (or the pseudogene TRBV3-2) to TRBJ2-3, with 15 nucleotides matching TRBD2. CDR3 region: CASTHFGTSGGQHTDTQYF. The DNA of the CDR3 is TGTGCCAGCACCCATTTTGGGACTAGCGGGGGGCAACACACAGATACGCAGTATTTT.